The next 27 T cell receptor beta chains were all read from a single sample in a study of T cell responses to AZD1222 COVID-19 vaccine. Method: immunoSEQ multiplex PCR; TCRdb's copy keeps in-frame clones and lacks some. The sample has about 150,000 clones; 90% are singletons. The sequenced sample was peripheral blood, obtained on day 0 of AZD1222 vaccination. These receptors all come from an adult in good health.

This rearrangement joins TRBV6-6 to TRBJ1-1; 7 nucleotides line up with TRBD1. J lost 3 bases, V lost 2 bases, and 6 bases had no gene match. The CDR3 has 15 amino acids. The germline CDR1 and CDR2 sequences are MNHNY and SVGAGI (reference sequence). The CDR3 region has the DNA TGTGCCAGCAGTTACCCGACAGGGTCGTACACTGAAGCTTTCTTT. Amino acid sequence: CASSYPTGSYTEAFF.

The chain carries TRBV7-2 and TRBJ1-2, with 8 nucleotides matching TRBD1. The germline CDR1 and CDR2 sequences are SGHTA and FQGNSA. The V gene end was trimmed by 2 bases and the J gene end by 5 bases; junction bases not matched to a gene: 13. CDR3 length equals 17 residues. The CDR3 region is CASSLSIRDRRIYGYTF. As DNA, the CDR3 is TGTGCCAGCAGCTTATCGATCCGGGACAGGCGGATATATGGCTACACCTTC.

The chain is built from TRBV3-1 (or the pseudogene TRBV3-2) and TRBJ2-7; tentatively, D is TRBD2 (5 bases). Germline V CDR1 and CDR2: LGHDT, YNNKEL (reference sequence). This CDR3 has 13 amino acids. With 4 bases removed from V and 7 bases from J, the gap between germline ends came to 14 bases. CDR3 in amino acids: CASSLTRRREQYF. Written as DNA, the CDR3 is TGTGCCAGCAGCCTCACGAGGAGGCGAGAGCAGTACTTC.

The CDR3 coding sequence is TGCAGCGTGGTGGGGACAGGGGGGTTGAGAACTGAAGCTTTCTTT. This gives the protein CSVVGTGGLRTEAFF. The chain couples TRBV29-1 to TRBJ1-1, with 11 bases lining up with TRBD1. Germline V gene sequence: CDR1 SQVTM, CDR2 ANQGSEA. V lost 6 bases to trimming and J lost 5 bases; unmatched junction nucleotides: 11. The CDR3 consists of 15 residues.

V usage is TRBV5-1 and J usage is TRBJ1-1, with a weak D call TRBD1 (5 bases). Trimming shortened V by 5 bases and J by 3 bases, and 14 bases separated the two germline ends. Germline CDR1 and CDR2: SGHRS and YFSETQ. The CDR3 is 14 residues long. The CDR3 coding sequence is TGCGCCAGCAGATTAGCCAGAGGGGACACTGAAGCTTTCTTT. It specifies CASRLARGDTEAFF.

The CDR3 DNA is TGTGCCAGCAGTTTGGGGGACAGGGGGTTTGAGCAGTACTTC. The encoded protein is CASSLGDRGFEQYF. This chain links TRBV27 with TRBJ2-7; 11 bases are a match to TRBD1. The CDR3 totals 14 residues. Germline V gene lookup returns CDR1 MNHEY and CDR2 SMNVEV (reference sequence). Trimming cost V 3 bases and J 7 bases; bases outside gene matches: 5.

The gene calls are TRBV20-1 and TRBJ1-5; 8 positions match TRBD1. J was trimmed by 0 bases and V by 3 bases; bases with no gene match: 10. The length of the CDR3 is 17 residues. From germline, CDR1 is DFQATT and CDR2 SNEGSKA (reference sequence). CDR3 in amino acids: CSASGQGASNSNQPQHF. Here the CDR3 DNA reads TGCAGTGCTAGTGGGCAGGGGGCTAGTAATAGCAATCAGCCCCAGCATTTT.

The chain carries TRBV23-1 and TRBJ1-2; tentatively, D is TRBD1 (5 bases). TRBV23-1 is annotated as an ORF whose role is uncertain. Trimming took 0 bases from V and 8 from J, leaving 16 bases between them. The CDR3 length is 15 residues. The CDR3 nucleotides read TGCGCCAGCAGTCAATCGAAGACAGCCCTCGGGGGCTACACCTTC. The encoded protein is CASSQSKTALGGYTF.

The chain combines TRBV6-5 with TRBJ2-1, with TRBD2 matching over 10 bases. Trimming removed 5 bases from V and 7 bases from J; junction bases left unmatched: 5. Germline V gene sequence: CDR1 MNHEY, CDR2 SVGAGI. The length of the CDR3 is 14 residues. The CDR3 region has the DNA TGTGCCAGCAGTAGCGGGGGGGCCCTAAATGAGCAGTTCTTC. Amino acid sequence: CASSSGGALNEQFF.

The V call is TRBV6-5, the J call TRBJ1-3; maybe TRBD1 (6 bases). The germline V gene has CDR1 MNHEY and CDR2 SVGAGI. The CDR3 totals 15 residues. The V and J ends lost 6 bases and 7 bases respectively, with 19 bases between them. The CDR3 sequence: CASSSDRLSSNTIYF. The CDR3, as DNA: TGTGCCAGCAGCAGTGACAGGCTAAGCAGTAACACCATATATTTT.

The chain combines TRBV7-8 with TRBJ1-4; no clear D gene. Germline V lookup: CDR1 SGHVS, CDR2 FQNEAQ. The V gene lost 5 bases and the J gene lost 5 bases, with 15 bases spanning the gap. The CDR3 has 15 amino acids. The CDR3: CASSVVRAPNEKLFF. The CDR3 region has the DNA TGTGCCAGCAGCGTCGTCCGGGCCCCGAATGAAAAACTGTTTTTT. Full variable domain (outside the CDR3, taken from reference TRBV7-8 and TRBJ1-4): GAGVSQSPRYKVAKRGQDVALRCDPISGHVSLFWYQQALGQGPEFLTYFQNEAQLDKSGLPSDRFFAERPEGSVSTLKIQRTQQEDSAVYLCASSVVRAPNEKLFFGSGTQLSVL.

The V gene is TRBV29-1, the J gene TRBJ1-5; D not resolved. Looked up from germline, CDR1 is SQVTM and CDR2 is ANQGSEA. With 5 bases removed from V and 3 bases from J, the gap between germline ends came to 11 bases. The CDR3 is 13 amino acids. The CDR3 nucleotides read TGCAGCGTTTCCGACGGAAACAATCAGCCCCAGCATTTT. Translating it yields CSVSDGNNQPQHF.

The CDR3 here is CASRGQVGTEAFF. CDR3 in DNA: TGTGCCAGCAGGGGACAGGTGGGGACTGAAGCTTTCTTT. The chain has TRBV2 and TRBJ1-1, with TRBD1 matching over 8 bases. The CDR3 covers 13 residues. The germline CDR1 and CDR2 sequences are SNHLY and FYNNEI. Germline trimming cut 6 bases from V and 5 bases from J; bases unmatched to any gene: 5.

V usage is TRBV5-5 and J usage is TRBJ1-2, with a possible D match to TRBD1 (5 bases). V was trimmed by 1 base and J by 3 bases, leaving 10 bases between them. The CDR3 has 14 residues. Germline values: CDR1 SGHKS, CDR2 YYEKEE (reference sequence). Written as DNA, the CDR3 is TGTGCCAGCAGCTTGAAGCAGGGTGACTATGGCTACACCTTC. Protein sequence: CASSLKQGDYGYTF.

The chain links TRBV5-6 to TRBJ2-1; D not resolved. V lost 2 bases, J lost 3 bases, and 3 bases lay in between. This CDR3 is 12 amino acids long. Germline CDR1 is SGHDT and CDR2 is YYEEEE. The CDR3 here is CASSFRYNEQFF. In nucleotides, the CDR3 is TGTGCCAGCAGCTTTCGCTACAATGAGCAGTTCTTC.

Only one count was recorded for this clone. The rearrangement joins TRBV6-5 to TRBJ1-2; 7 nucleotides line up with TRBD1. Germline CDR1 and CDR2: MNHEY and SVGAGI. V was clipped by 6 bases and J by 7 bases; unmatched bases: 14. The CDR3 has 15 residues. CDR3 in amino acids: CASRHQGGRALGYTF. CDR3 sequence (DNA): TGTGCCAGCAGGCACCAAGGGGGCCGGGCTCTTGGCTACACCTTC.

This clone was seen a few times. The chain joins TRBV2 to TRBJ1-6; D not resolved. The CDR3 has 16 residues. Germline CDR1 SNHLY, CDR2 FYNNEI. Trimming took off 2 bases at V and 10 bases at J, with 18 bases between the two ends. The CDR3 DNA follows: TGTGCCAGCAGTGAAAGAGTCGGCTCGCGCGGCTCACCCCTCCACTTT. Encoded protein: CASSERVGSRGSPLHF.

This rearrangement joins TRBV18 to TRBJ1-5; the D is unclear. There are 14 residues in the CDR3. Germline CDR1 and CDR2: KGHSH and LQKENI. The ends were cut back, 3 bases at V and 0 bases at J, with 6 bases in the middle. The CDR3 spells CASSPFNSNQPQHF. The CDR3 region has the DNA TGTGCCAGCTCACCCTTCAATAGCAATCAGCCCCAGCATTTT.

The genes are TRBV7-2 and TRBJ2-2, with 8 bases that match TRBD1. There are 15 residues in the CDR3. The junction had 4 bases not matched to a gene; V was cut back by 5 bases and J by 2 bases. Per the germline V gene, CDR1 is SGHTA and CDR2 is FQGNSA. This CDR3 is CASSQGTGNTGELFF. In DNA, the CDR3 is TGTGCCAGCAGCCAAGGGACAGGCAACACCGGGGAGCTGTTTTTT.

This chain uses TRBV28 with TRBJ1-1, with D perhaps matching TRBD1 (5 bases). This CDR3 has 15 residues. Trimming took off 5 bases at V and 6 bases at J, with 19 bases between the two ends. The germline V gene has CDR1 MDHEN and CDR2 SYDVKM. CDR3 sequence (DNA): TGTGCCAGCAGTGCCCCCCGGGACCGGGGCCCTGAAGCTTTCTTT. Its translation is CASSAPRDRGPEAFF. The whole variable domain, remainder taken from reference TRBV28 and TRBJ1-1, is DVKVTQSSRYLVKRTGEKVFLECVQDMDHENMFWYRQDPGLGLRLIYFSYDVKMKEKGDIPEGYSVSREKKERFSLILESASTNQTSMYLCASSAPRDRGPEAFFGQGTRLTVV.

CDR3 sequence reads: CAWSSLLLAGDSYEQYF. The CDR3, as DNA: TGTGCCTGGAGTTCTTTACTTCTAGCGGGTGACTCCTACGAGCAGTACTTC. The J gene is TRBJ2-7, the V gene TRBV30, with TRBD2 matching 8 bases. The CDR3 runs to 17 residues. The germline CDR1 and CDR2 sequences are GTSNPN and SVGIG (reference sequence). After removal of 2 bases from V and 0 bases from J, the junction contained 12 bases not matched to a gene.

The genes are TRBV11-3 and TRBJ1-2; 8 bases map to TRBD1. The ends lost 1 base at V and 6 bases at J; junction bases unmatched: 10. CDR1 SGHNT and CDR2 YENEEA come from the germline V gene. This CDR3 is 16 amino acids long. CDR3 sequence (DNA): TGTGCCAGCAGCTTAGGGATCAGGGGGCTCGAGAATGGCTACACCTTC. This gives the protein CASSLGIRGLENGYTF.

This rearrangement joins TRBV9 to TRBJ1-2, with D maybe TRBD1 (5 bases). CDR3 length: 14 residues. Trimming took 1 base from V and 8 from J, leaving 15 bases between them. From germline, CDR1 is SGDLS and CDR2 YYNGEE. The CDR3 nucleotides are TGTGCCAGCAGCGTATGGGGAGGGGCGGAGGGCTACACCTTC. Its translation is CASSVWGGAEGYTF. Full variable domain (outside the CDR3, taken from reference TRBV9 and TRBJ1-2): DSGVTQTPKHLITATGQRVTLRCSPRSGDLSVYWYQQSLDQGLQFLIQYYNGEERAKGNILERFSAQQFPDLHSELNLSSLELGDSALYFCASSVWGGAEGYTFGSGTRLTVV.

V gene TRBV10-3 combines with J gene TRBJ2-5, with D perhaps given as TRBD1 or TRBD2 (5 bases each). The CDR3 is 13 residues long. Trimming cost V 8 bases and J 2 bases, with 12 bases left between them. Germline V lookup: CDR1 ENHRY, CDR2 SYGVKD. CDR3 DNA sequence: TGTGCCATCGGCCGGGACCCTCAAGAGACCCAGTACTTC. As protein: CAIGRDPQETQYF.

CDR3 sequence reads: CASTLTGAREIDSPLHF. CDR3 in DNA: TGTGCCAGCACGTTGACAGGGGCTCGAGAGATTGATTCACCCCTCCACTTT. The chain couples TRBV27 to TRBJ1-6; 8 positions agree with TRBD1. The V and J ends lost 7 bases and 8 bases, in that order; junction bases with no gene match: 16. CDR3 length: 17 residues. Per the germline V gene, CDR1 is MNHEY and CDR2 is SMNVEV (reference sequence).

The V call is TRBV3-1 (or the pseudogene TRBV3-2), the J call TRBJ1-2, with D unresolved. Germline assignment: CDR1 LGHDT and CDR2 YNNKEL (reference sequence). V was pared by 1 base and J by 4 bases, with 10 bases between. This CDR3 comprises 14 residues. CDR3 coding DNA: TGTGCCAGCAGCCAAGGGGCGGGCCTCTATGGCTACACCTTC. This sequence encodes CASSQGAGLYGYTF.

A single count supports this clone. The chain couples TRBV2 to TRBJ2-2; 9 bases line up with TRBD2. The CDR3 contains 16 residues. Germline CDR1 and CDR2: SNHLY and FYNNEI. V lost 0 bases, J lost 7 bases, and 6 bases stayed unmatched. The DNA of the CDR3 is TGTGCCAGCAGTGAAGCGCGCGGGAGGGCCTTCGGGGAGCTGTTTTTT. Translation gives CASSEARGRAFGELFF.